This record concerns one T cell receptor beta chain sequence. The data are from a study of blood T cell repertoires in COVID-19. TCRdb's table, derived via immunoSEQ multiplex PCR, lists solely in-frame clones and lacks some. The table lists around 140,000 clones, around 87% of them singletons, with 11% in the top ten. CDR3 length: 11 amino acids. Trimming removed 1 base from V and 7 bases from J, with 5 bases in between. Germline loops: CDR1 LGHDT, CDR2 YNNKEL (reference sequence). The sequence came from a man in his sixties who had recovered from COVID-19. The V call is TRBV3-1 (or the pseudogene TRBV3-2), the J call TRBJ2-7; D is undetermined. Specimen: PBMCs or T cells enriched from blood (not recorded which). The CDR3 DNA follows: TGTGCCAGCAGCCAAGGCGGAGAGCAGTACTTC. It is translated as CASSQGGEQYF.